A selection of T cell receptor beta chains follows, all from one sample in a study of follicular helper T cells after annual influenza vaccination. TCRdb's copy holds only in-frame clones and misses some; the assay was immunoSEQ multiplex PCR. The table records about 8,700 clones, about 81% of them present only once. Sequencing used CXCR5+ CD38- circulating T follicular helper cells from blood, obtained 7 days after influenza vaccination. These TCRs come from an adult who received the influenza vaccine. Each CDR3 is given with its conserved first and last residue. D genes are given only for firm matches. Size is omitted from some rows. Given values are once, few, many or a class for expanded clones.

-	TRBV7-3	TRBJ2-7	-	TGTGCCAGCAGCCAAACCGGATACAACGAGCAGTACTTC	CASSQTGYNEQYF
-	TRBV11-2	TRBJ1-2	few	TGTGCCAGCAGCTTAGCCCTTCAGGGGACTGGCTACACCTTC	CASSLALQGTGYTF
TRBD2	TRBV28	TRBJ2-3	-	TGTGCCAGCAAAGCGGGGGCCACAGATACGCAGTATTTT	CASKAGATDTQYF
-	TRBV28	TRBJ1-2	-	TGTGCCGCGGGGGGGCAGGGCAATCAAAACTATGGCTACACCTTC	CAAGGQGNQNYGYTF
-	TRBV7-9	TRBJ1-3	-	TGTGCCAGCAGCCCAGGGTCCTCTGGAAACACCATATATTTT	CASSPGSSGNTIYF
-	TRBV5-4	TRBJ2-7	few	TGTGCCAGCAGTACCCGGGACCTCCCCGAGCAGTACTTC	CASSTRDLPEQYF
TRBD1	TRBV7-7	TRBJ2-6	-	TGTGCCAGCAGCCCACGACAGGGGGAATCTGGGGCCAACGTCCTGACTTTC	CASSPRQGESGANVLTF
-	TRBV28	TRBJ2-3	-	TGTGCCAGCAGCACCCAGGACACAGATACGCAGTATTTT	CASSTQDTDTQYF
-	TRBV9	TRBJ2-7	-	TGTGCCAGCAGCGTAGTGGAAATGGGGGGACCCAGCGAGCAGTACTTC	CASSVVEMGGPSEQYF
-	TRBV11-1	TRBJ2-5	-	TGTGCCAGCAGCTCACCGGAGACCCAGTACTTC	CASSSPETQYF
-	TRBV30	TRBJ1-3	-	TGTGCCTGGAGTGTACGGGGTTCTGGAAACACCATATATTTT	CAWSVRGSGNTIYF
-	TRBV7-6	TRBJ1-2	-	TGTGCCAGCAGCCCCCGTAGTGGGGGGGGCGGCTATGGCTACACCTTC	CASSPRSGGGGYGYTF
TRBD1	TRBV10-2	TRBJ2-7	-	TGCGCCAGCAGGAGCGACCGGGACAGGGTCCGGCGAGGGGACGAGCAGTACTTC	CASRSDRDRVRRGDEQYF
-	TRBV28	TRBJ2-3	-	TGTGCCAGCAGTTCAACAGCTGGTACGCAGTATTTT	CASSSTAGTQYF
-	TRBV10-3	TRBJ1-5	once	TGTGCCATCAGTGGCAACAAGAACCAGCCCCAGCATTTT	CAISGNKNQPQHF
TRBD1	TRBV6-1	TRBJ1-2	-	TGTGCCAGCAGTACGTTGGACAGGGCCTATGGCTACACCTTC	CASSTLDRAYGYTF
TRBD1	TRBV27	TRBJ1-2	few	TGTGCCAGCGCCCCGGGACAGGGTGACTATGGCTACACCTTC	CASAPGQGDYGYTF
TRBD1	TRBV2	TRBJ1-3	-	TGTGCCAGTAGGACAGGTCGCTCTGGAAACACCATATATTTT	CASRTGRSGNTIYF
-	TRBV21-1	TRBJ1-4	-	TGTGCCAGCAGCAAAGAGGAGGGGGTCCCTGAAAAACTGTTTTTT	CASSKEEGVPEKLFF
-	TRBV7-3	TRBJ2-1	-	TGTGCCAGCAGCTCGCGGGGAGATGAGCAGTTCTTC	CASSSRGDEQFF